This is a list of T cell receptor beta chains from one sample in a study. From the RT-PCR reads, TCRdb called clonotypes with MiXCR, one entry per CDR3 protein. Of more than 600,000 distinct CDR3 sequences in the sample, about 14% were seen once. Sequencing was performed on memory CD4+ T cells from blood. The receptors originated from a female donor in good health, serving as a healthy control. CDR3s leave out the opening cysteine and the closing phenylalanine or tryptophan.

j_gene: TRBJ2-5; v_gene: TRBV29-1; CDR3aa: SARQQQETQY
j_gene: TRBJ2-1; v_gene: TRBV7-2; CDR3aa: ASRPRLAGRDEQF
j_gene: TRBJ2-1; v_gene: TRBV10-3; CDR3aa: AISSQEGLAGNNEQF
j_gene: TRBJ2-2; v_gene: TRBV27; CDR3aa: ASTQFPRGRGTGELF
j_gene: TRBJ2-7; v_gene: TRBV7-2; CDR3aa: ASSFQIGPDYEQY
j_gene: TRBJ2-7; v_gene: TRBV20-1; CDR3aa: SAPTRSYEQY
j_gene: TRBJ2-7; v_gene: TRBV27; CDR3aa: ASSLGGLGFEQY
j_gene: TRBJ1-1; v_gene: TRBV10-3; CDR3aa: AIRGTEGNTEAF
j_gene: TRBJ1-1; v_gene: TRBV5-1; CDR3aa: ASSFAGTGETEAF
j_gene: TRBJ1-2; v_gene: TRBV12-3/TRBV12-4; CDR3aa: ASSLNRENYGYT
j_gene: TRBJ1-2; v_gene: TRBV6-2/TRBV6-3; CDR3aa: ASSNYGTGNYGYT
j_gene: TRBJ1-2; v_gene: TRBV5-1; CDR3aa: ASTYGDRSNYGYT
j_gene: TRBJ1-1; v_gene: TRBV7-2; CDR3aa: ASSRGTGMNTEAF
j_gene: TRBJ1-4; v_gene: TRBV28; CDR3aa: ASSRDQAKLF
j_gene: TRBJ1-5; v_gene: TRBV7-8; CDR3aa: ASSLEGLLGSNQPQH
j_gene: TRBJ1-1; v_gene: TRBV25-1; CDR3aa: ASSEGGIGVRAF
j_gene: TRBJ2-7; v_gene: TRBV9; CDR3aa: ASSTGSGGSYEQY
j_gene: TRBJ2-3; v_gene: TRBV4-3; CDR3aa: ASSRYSTDTQY
j_gene: TRBJ1-1; v_gene: TRBV30; CDR3aa: AWSVGTIQAF
j_gene: TRBJ2-1; v_gene: TRBV4-1; CDR3aa: ASSHGQTSGYNEQF
j_gene: TRBJ1-5; v_gene: TRBV7-9; CDR3aa: ASSWGDRGNQPQH
j_gene: TRBJ2-1; v_gene: TRBV28; CDR3aa: ASSPHQGPYNEQF
j_gene: TRBJ2-7; v_gene: TRBV15; CDR3aa: ATSTRGLSYEQY
j_gene: TRBJ1-4; v_gene: TRBV28; CDR3aa: ASSLGSKLF
j_gene: TRBJ2-1; v_gene: TRBV29-1; CDR3aa: SVGQYNEQF
j_gene: TRBJ1-5; v_gene: TRBV30; CDR3aa: ALSPGHHNQPQH
j_gene: TRBJ1-1; v_gene: TRBV18; CDR3aa: ASSQGAGDTEAF
j_gene: TRBJ1-1; v_gene: TRBV6-5; CDR3aa: ASSYSRPWAGNTEAF